This T cell receptor beta chain was identified during a study of blood T cell repertoires in COVID-19. In the study overall: Material from acute and convalescent COVID-19 was sourced from the United States, Italy and Spain.

CDR1 and CDR2 from the germline V gene are SNHLY and FYNNEI. The CDR3 sequence is 15 residues long. The junction had 7 bases not matched to a gene; V was cut back by 10 bases and J by 0 bases. The repertoire was sequenced with immunoSEQ multiplex PCR; TCRdb's copy has only in-frame clones and lacks some. The sample has under 500,000 clones, about 89% seen once. V usage is TRBV2 and J usage is TRBJ1-1; 11 positions match TRBD1. This clonotype was sampled from a woman in her twenties or thirties with acute or convalescent COVID-19. The sample comprised peripheral blood. The CDR3 sequence: CATEGQGELNTEAFF. CDR3 bases: TGTGCCACCGAGGGACAGGGGGAATTGAACACTGAAGCTTTCTTT.